This T cell receptor beta chain was recorded in a study of blood T cells in healthy people across ages. There are 16 residues in the CDR3. CDR1 and CDR2 (germline): SEHNR, FQNEAQ (reference sequence). V lost 1 base and J lost 7, with 14 bases in between. Whole-study results and caveats: Diversity of TCR beta per million T cells declined in a roughly linear way with age.

As for this clonotype: What it binds is unknown.

Then a second PCR, running roughly 7 to 11 cycles, was carried out with a sample-barcoded 5' primer and a J-beta primer mix. No fewer than 3 million CDR3-containing paired-end reads came from each sample. TCRdb ran MiXCR on the 5' RACE reads and lists one entry per CDR3 protein. The sample holds 600,000 to 1,000,000 distinct CDR3 sequences, just under 25% seen once. These records were also assigned to another study, of T cells of mothers and their children. From that report: Samples were provided by three healthy Caucasian mothers and their six children. M1S, a second-PCR primer, added sample barcodes and 2-4 random nucleotides.

The gene calls are TRBV7-9 and TRBJ1-6, with D possibly being TRBD1 (5 bases). This TCR derives from a boy aged 10-17 years in good health. Material: blood. In DNA, the CDR3 is TGTGCCAGCAGCTTAGTTAGGGGTCCGCGGAATTCACCCCTCCACTTT. The encoded protein is CASSLVRGPRNSPLHF. Drawing the rest from reference TRBV7-9 and TRBJ1-6, the complete variable domain is DTGVSQNPRHKITKRGQNVTFRCDPISEHNRLYWYRQTLGQGPEFLTYFQNEAQLEKSRLLSDRFSAERPKGSFSTLEIQRTEQGDSAMYLCASSLVRGPRNSPLHFGNGTRLTVT.